This T cell receptor (beta chain) was profiled in a study of somatic mutations in cytotoxic T cells in rheumatoid arthritis (dated by TCRdb to 2016 to 2017). Background on the whole study: Peripheral blood (approximately 30 ml EDTA) was collected from patients immediately after diagnosis and before any treatment began. Whether expanded CD8+ T-cell clones in untreated, newly diagnosed rheumatoid arthritis carry somatic mutations was the study question, and clonality was characterized with TCRB deep sequencing. Median age was essentially the same in the patient group and the control group. Sorted V beta1+ cells also underwent TCRB sequencing, and some V beta antibody-stained T-cell populations were flow-sorted at nearly 100% purity on a FACSAria II or Sony SH800. TCRB deep sequencing was performed for more than 50 rheumatoid arthritis patients and 15 to 20 healthy controls.

Spanning cysteine to phenylalanine, the CDR3 consists of 15 amino acids. The kept DNA is CDR3 alone, 45 bases in frame from the first base. Sequences SGHRS (CDR1) and YFSETQ (CDR2) are obtained from the germline V gene. The V end gives up 4 bases and the J end 3 bases, leaving 7 bases in the junction not matched to a gene. As to this clone: Its antigen is currently not known. Within one base of it there is no much larger clone, and no base qualities were kept.

What the study reported, not specific to this receptor: An increase of CD8+ clonality with age was seen in patients (Spearman r ≈ 0.49) but not in healthy controls. There was no significant difference in CD8+ T-cell clonality between rheumatoid arthritis patients and age-matched healthy controls. In 8 out of 65 patients, more than 20% of CD8+ cells belonged to the largest CD8+ clone, while several identical CD8+ TCRB sequences were shared between blood and synovial fluid. Viral specificity could not be ruled out by absence from virus-specific databases, and the antigen targets of the expanded CD8+ clones remained unknown. The slight TRBV07 underrepresentation in patients was not adjusted for multiple comparisons.

Genomic DNA underwent TCRB CDR3 sequencing using the immunoSEQ assay. Per the authors' processing: Published virus-specific TCRB sequences were compared with patient CD8+ clones larger than 1%, and only a few matches were found. The analyses included only productive TCRB rearrangements. A clone was defined by a unique TCRB CDR3 sequence, and clonality was computed as a productive clonality index based on Shannon entropy. Repertoire overlap for a pair of samples was computed from each clone's template counts relative to total templates per sample. A correlation with a Spearman r of 0.6 to 0.65 was found between V-gene usage by flow cytometry and V-gene usage by TCRB sequencing. The immuneACCESS repertoire file appears here via TCRdb, limited to in-frame rearrangements. These files lack a portion of the clones; in checked studies, under half of the deficit traces to unresolved V genes, and the cause of the others is not known. The V and J calls and clone size come from that table; D and trimming were worked out from the DNA. In all, the sample holds some 7,400 clones, and 85% to 90% of those were seen once. Of the sample, 20% to 30% falls within the top ten clones.

On an AutoMACS, CD4+ and CD8+ cells were isolated via positive magnetic bead selection, and their purity was verified by flow cytometry. Initial screening for clonal expansions relied on flow cytometry with a TCR V beta antibody panel, after which sorted CD8+ fractions underwent TCRB deep sequencing for characterization. Peripheral blood mononuclear cells were isolated by Ficoll-Paque PLUS density gradient separation. DNA was extracted from CD4-enriched, CD8-enriched or PBMC samples with Nucleospin Tissue or Tissue XS kits and quantified with a Qubit 2.0 fluorometer. The sequenced material came from CD8+ T cells sorted from blood. The chain employs TRBV5-1 and TRBJ2-5; the junction holds 9 bases that match TRBD2. The source is a woman in her seventies with rheumatoid arthritis. The CDR3 in this case is CASSPVVAGEETQYF. The sequenced DNA is TGCGCCAGCAGCCCCGTGGTAGCGGGGGAAGAGACCCAGTACTTC.